This passage covers 14 T cell receptor beta chains from one sample sequenced in a study of cytomegalovirus exposure and HLA in healthy donors. The assay was immunoSEQ multiplex PCR, and TCRdb's table has in-frame clones only and misses some. Among roughly 180,000 clones, about 89% were seen once, and the ten largest hold around 7.2%. The specimen was PBMCs. These receptors came from a man younger than 40 in good health and CMV-seropositive.

The chain employs TRBV10-3 and TRBJ1-5; 8 bases align to TRBD1. Germline V CDR1 and CDR2: ENHRY, SYGVKD. The CDR3 covers 15 residues. With V trimmed by 4 bases and J by 5 bases, 7 bases remained unmatched. CDR3 residues: CAISVGTGNDQPQHF. The CDR3 nucleotides read TGTGCCATCAGTGTGGGGACAGGCAATGATCAGCCCCAGCATTTT.

The sample holds a few counts of this clone. This chain connects TRBV14 to TRBJ1-5, with D unclear. Trimming shortened V by 0 bases and J by 3 bases, and 3 bases separated the two germline ends. The CDR3 consists of 13 residues. CDR1 and CDR2 from the germline V gene are SGHDN and FVKESK. The CDR3 DNA reads TGTGCCAGCAGCCAAGATGTCAATCAGCCCCAGCATTTT. It encodes CASSQDVNQPQHF.

The V gene is TRBV7-9, the J gene TRBJ2-7; possibly TRBD1 or TRBD2 for D (5 bases each). There are 15 residues in the CDR3. Trimming left V 5 bases short and J 3 bases short, with 17 bases between. Germline CDR1 reads SEHNR; CDR2 reads FQNEAQ (reference sequence). The CDR3 nucleotides are TGTGCCAGCAGCCGATGGGACCTGGCCGTCTACGAGCAGTACTTC. It specifies CASSRWDLAVYEQYF.

The J gene is TRBJ2-2, the V gene TRBV7-3, with D possibly TRBD2 on 6 matching bases. The CDR3 is 15 amino acids. Germline V gene lookup returns CDR1 SGHTA and CDR2 FQGTGA. V was shortened by 0 bases and J by 4 bases, with 9 bases between the two germline ends. The CDR3 coding sequence is TGTGCCAGCAGCTTAACCGGGGGTATCACCGGGGAGCTGTTTTTT. Translation gives CASSLTGGITGELFF.

V and J are TRBV6-6 and TRBJ2-5; 9 nucleotides match TRBD1. The CDR3 is 12 amino acids. CDR1 is MNHNY, CDR2 SVGAGI, per germline (reference sequence). Unmatched junction bases numbered 1, after V lost 6 bases and J lost 5 bases. CDR3 protein: CASRQGAETQYF. CDR3 coding DNA: TGTGCCAGCAGACAGGGGGCGGAGACCCAGTACTTC.

The V gene is TRBV9, the J gene TRBJ1-2; the D gene is possibly TRBD1 (5 bases). Deletions cut 0 bases from V and 3 bases from J, with 15 bases between. The CDR3 runs 16 residues. Germline CDR1 and CDR2: SGDLS and YYNGEE. CDR3: CASSVEAVGQYYGYTF. The DNA for the CDR3 is TGTGCCAGCAGCGTAGAGGCAGTGGGGCAGTACTATGGCTACACCTTC.

This sequence joins TRBV6-5 and TRBJ1-1; D perhaps matches TRBD1 (6 bases). The V end lost 1 base, the J end lost 3 bases, and 9 bases lay between the germline ends. Germline lookup yields CDR1 MNHEY and CDR2 SVGAGI. The CDR3 is 14 residues long. In DNA form, the CDR3 reads TGTGCCAGCAGTTACTTATGGGGGCACACTGAAGCTTTCTTT. This codes for CASSYLWGHTEAFF.

V and J are TRBV2 and TRBJ1-5, with 8 bases identical to TRBD1. Trimming cost V 6 bases and J 0 bases; bases outside gene matches: 10. Germline loops: CDR1 SNHLY, CDR2 FYNNEI. This CDR3 is built from 17 residues. In nucleotides, the CDR3 is TGTGCCAGCAGCGTGGACAGGGAAACGTATAGCAATCAGCCCCAGCATTTT. Amino acids: CASSVDRETYSNQPQHF.

The rearrangement joins TRBV21-1 to TRBJ2-2. TRBV21-1 is shown as a pseudogene. The CDR3 runs to 15 residues. This chain's CDR3 is CASSSRTGNTGELFF. The DNA of the CDR3 is TGTGCCAGCAGCTCACGGACGGGGAACACCGGGGAGCTGTTTTTT.

There are a few counts of this clone. The V and J genes are TRBV6-1 and TRBJ1-1; no clear D. The CDR3 runs to 13 residues. V dropped 7 bases and J dropped 1 base, with 10 bases sitting between them. Germline V gives CDR1 MNHNS, CDR2 SASEGT. This CDR3 reads CASKEAGNTEAFF. The DNA for the CDR3 is TGTGCCAGCAAAGAGGCAGGGAACACTGAAGCTTTCTTT.

The rearrangement joins TRBV29-1 to TRBJ2-5; D remains ambiguous. Germline V lookup: CDR1 SQVTM, CDR2 ANQGSEA. V lost 6 bases and J 4 bases, leaving 9 bases between the germline ends. This CDR3 comprises 11 residues. The CDR3: CSVRWGETQYF. DNA of the CDR3: TGCAGCGTCCGGTGGGGAGAGACCCAGTACTTC.

The rearrangement links TRBV5-1 to TRBJ2-7; 9 bases line up with TRBD1. Germline V CDR1 and CDR2: SGHRS, YFSETQ. V gave up 2 bases and J gave up 4 bases; unmatched junction bases: 4. The CDR3 is 14 residues long. CDR3 nucleotide sequence: TGCGCCAGCAGCTTACAGGGGGCGCGGTACGAGCAGTACTTC. Its protein product is CASSLQGARYEQYF.

The rearrangement uses TRBV4-3 and TRBJ2-7, with 9 nucleotides matching TRBD2. CDR3 size: 16 residues. Germline CDR1 LGHNA, CDR2 YSLEER. Germline trimming cut 3 bases from V and 1 base from J; bases unmatched to any gene: 7. The CDR3 sequence: CASSQAIAGASYEQYF. The CDR3 coding sequence is TGCGCCAGCAGCCAGGCGATAGCGGGGGCATCCTACGAGCAGTACTTC.

This sequence joins TRBV5-1 and TRBJ2-1, with D tentatively TRBD2 (5 bases). V lost 0 bases to trimming and J lost 0 bases, with 7 bases between them. The CDR3 totals 15 residues. From germline, CDR1 is SGHRS and CDR2 YFSETQ. The CDR3 DNA reads TGCGCCAGCAGCTTGGAGCGGAGCTCCTACAATGAGCAGTTCTTC. It codes for CASSLERSSYNEQFF.